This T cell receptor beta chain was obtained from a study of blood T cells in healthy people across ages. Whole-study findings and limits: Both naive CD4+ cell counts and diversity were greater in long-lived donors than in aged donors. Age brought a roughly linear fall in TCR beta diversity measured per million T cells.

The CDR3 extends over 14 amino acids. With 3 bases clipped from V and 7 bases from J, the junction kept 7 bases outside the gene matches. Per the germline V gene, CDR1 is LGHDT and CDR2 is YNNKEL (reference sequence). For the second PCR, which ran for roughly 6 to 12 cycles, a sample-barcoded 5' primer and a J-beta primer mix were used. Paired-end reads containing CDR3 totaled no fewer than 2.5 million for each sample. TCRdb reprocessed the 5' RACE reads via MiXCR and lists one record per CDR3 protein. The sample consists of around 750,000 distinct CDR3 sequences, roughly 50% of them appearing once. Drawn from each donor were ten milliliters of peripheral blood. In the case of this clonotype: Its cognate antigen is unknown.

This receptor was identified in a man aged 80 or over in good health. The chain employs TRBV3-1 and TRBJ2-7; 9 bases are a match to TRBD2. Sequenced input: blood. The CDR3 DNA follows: TGTGCCAGCAGCCATTCTAGGGCGGGAGGGGAGCAGTACTTC. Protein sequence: CASSHSRAGGEQYF.